This TCR beta chain was documented in a study of Ad26.COV2.S vaccination and SARS-CoV-2 variants. Regarding this clone: Its antigen is not known.

This CDR3 has 13 residues. The ends were cut back, 3 bases at V and 9 bases at J, with 12 bases in the middle. From germline, CDR1 is LGHNA and CDR2 YNFKEQ. Data came from immunoSEQ multiplex PCR; TCRdb stores just in-frame clones and leaves some out. The data hold under 400,000 clones, with around nine tenths observed a single time. Study-level points and caveats: Vaccine recipients posted higher spike-specific TCR breadth than their placebo counterparts. Measures of TCR breadth and depth may have fallen short of total T cell responses.

Regarding treatment: about 20 received Ad26.COV2.S at low or high dose, single or two shots; about 5 received placebo; per-sample allocation not given. The investigators took samples on day 63 after the first vaccine or placebo injection. This sequence joins TRBV4-2 and TRBJ2-1, with D perhaps matching TRBD2 (6 bases). Material: peripheral blood, obtained in a trial of Ad26.COV2.S vaccine versus placebo. The TCR was taken from a person aged 18-60 years who received the Ad26.COV2.S COVID-19 vaccine or a placebo. CDR3 nucleotides: TGTGCCAGCAGCCAGGGGGACTTCGGTGAGCAGTTCTTC. Its protein is CASSQGDFGEQFF.